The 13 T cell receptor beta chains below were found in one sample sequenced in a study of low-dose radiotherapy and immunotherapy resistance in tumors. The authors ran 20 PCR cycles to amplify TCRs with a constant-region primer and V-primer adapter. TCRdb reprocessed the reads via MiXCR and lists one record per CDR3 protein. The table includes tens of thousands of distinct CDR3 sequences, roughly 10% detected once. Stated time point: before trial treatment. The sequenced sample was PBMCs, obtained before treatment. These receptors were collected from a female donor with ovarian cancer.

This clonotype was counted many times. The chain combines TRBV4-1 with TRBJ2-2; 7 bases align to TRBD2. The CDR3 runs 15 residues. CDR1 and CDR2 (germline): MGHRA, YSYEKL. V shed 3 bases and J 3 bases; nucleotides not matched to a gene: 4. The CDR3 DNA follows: TGCGCCAGCAGCCAGGCCGGGGGGTACACCGGGGAGCTGTTTTTT. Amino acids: CASSQAGGYTGELFF.

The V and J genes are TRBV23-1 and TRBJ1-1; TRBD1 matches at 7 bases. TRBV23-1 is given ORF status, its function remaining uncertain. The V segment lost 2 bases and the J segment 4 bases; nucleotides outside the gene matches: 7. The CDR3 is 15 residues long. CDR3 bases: TGCGCCAGCAGTCAAAAAGGGGGCGCAGGCACTGAAGCTTTCTTT. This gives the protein CASSQKGGAGTEAFF.

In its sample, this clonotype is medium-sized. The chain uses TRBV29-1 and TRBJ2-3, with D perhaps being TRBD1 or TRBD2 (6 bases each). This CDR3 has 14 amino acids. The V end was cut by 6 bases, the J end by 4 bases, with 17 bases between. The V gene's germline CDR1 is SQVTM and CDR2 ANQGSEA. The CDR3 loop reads CSVLGGLGADTQYF. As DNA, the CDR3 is TGCAGCGTCCTAGGGGGGTTGGGCGCAGATACGCAGTATTTT.

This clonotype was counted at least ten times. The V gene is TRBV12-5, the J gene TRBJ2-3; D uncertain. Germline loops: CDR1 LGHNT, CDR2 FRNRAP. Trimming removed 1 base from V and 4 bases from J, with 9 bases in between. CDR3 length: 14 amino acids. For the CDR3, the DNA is TGTGCTAGTGGTTTGGACCCTGCCCCAGATACGCAGTATTTT. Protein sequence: CASGLDPAPDTQYF.

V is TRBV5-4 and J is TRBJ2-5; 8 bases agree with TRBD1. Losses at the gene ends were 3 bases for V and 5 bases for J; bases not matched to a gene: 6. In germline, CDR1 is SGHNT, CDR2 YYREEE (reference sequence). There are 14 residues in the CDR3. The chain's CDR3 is CASSSRGRLETQYF. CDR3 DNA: TGTGCCAGCAGCTCCAGGGGGCGCTTGGAGACCCAGTACTTC.

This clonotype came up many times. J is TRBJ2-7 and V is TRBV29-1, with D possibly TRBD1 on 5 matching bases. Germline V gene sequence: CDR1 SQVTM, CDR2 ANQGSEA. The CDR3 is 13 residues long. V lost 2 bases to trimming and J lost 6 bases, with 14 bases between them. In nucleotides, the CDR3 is TGCAGCGTTGAATTCGGCAGGGTGGCCGAGCAGTACTTC. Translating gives CSVEFGRVAEQYF.

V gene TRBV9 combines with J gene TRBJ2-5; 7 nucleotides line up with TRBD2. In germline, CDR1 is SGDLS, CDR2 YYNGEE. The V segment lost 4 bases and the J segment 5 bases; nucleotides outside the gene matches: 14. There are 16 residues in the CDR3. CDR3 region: CASSSQLASARETQYF. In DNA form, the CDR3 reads TGTGCCAGCAGCTCCCAACTAGCGTCGGCCAGGGAGACCCAGTACTTC. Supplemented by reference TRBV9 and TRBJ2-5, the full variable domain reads DSGVTQTPKHLITATGQRVTLRCSPRSGDLSVYWYQQSLDQGLQFLIQYYNGEERAKGNILERFSAQQFPDLHSELNLSSLELGDSALYFCASSSQLASARETQYFGPGTRLLVL.

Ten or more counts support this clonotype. The CDR3 region is CSVEEGKGEQFF. The DNA for the CDR3 is TGCAGCGTTGAAGAAGGAAAGGGGGAGCAGTTCTTC. The chain employs TRBV29-1 and TRBJ2-1, with D tentatively TRBD1 (5 bases). The V gene lost 0 bases and the J gene lost 10 bases, with 10 bases spanning the gap. The CDR3 extends over 12 amino acids. Germline V gene sequence: CDR1 SQVTM, CDR2 ANQGSEA.

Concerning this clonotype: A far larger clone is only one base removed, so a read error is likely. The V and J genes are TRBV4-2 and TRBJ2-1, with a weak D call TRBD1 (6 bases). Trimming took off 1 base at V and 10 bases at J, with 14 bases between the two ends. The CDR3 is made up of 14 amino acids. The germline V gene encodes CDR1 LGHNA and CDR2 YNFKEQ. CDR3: CASSQGQGTYEQFF. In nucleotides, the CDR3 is TGTGCCAGCAGCCAAGGGCAGGGGACCTACGAGCAGTTCTTC.

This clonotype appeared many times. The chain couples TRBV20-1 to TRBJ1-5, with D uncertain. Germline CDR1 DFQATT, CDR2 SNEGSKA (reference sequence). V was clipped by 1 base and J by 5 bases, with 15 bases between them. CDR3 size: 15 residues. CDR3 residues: CSARASTADYQPQHF. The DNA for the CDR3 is TGCAGTGCTAGAGCGTCGACGGCAGATTATCAGCCCCAGCATTTT.

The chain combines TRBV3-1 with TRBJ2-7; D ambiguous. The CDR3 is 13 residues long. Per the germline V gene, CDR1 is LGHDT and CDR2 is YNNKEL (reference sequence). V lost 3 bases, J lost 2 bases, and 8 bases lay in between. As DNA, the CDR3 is TGTGCCAGCAGCCAGAACGTCCCCTACGAGCAGTACTTC. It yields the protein CASSQNVPYEQYF.

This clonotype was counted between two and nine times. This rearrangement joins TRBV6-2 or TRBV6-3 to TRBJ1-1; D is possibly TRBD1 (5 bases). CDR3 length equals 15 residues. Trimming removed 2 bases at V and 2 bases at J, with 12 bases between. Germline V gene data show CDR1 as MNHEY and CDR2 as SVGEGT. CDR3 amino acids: CASSYETRGNTEAFF. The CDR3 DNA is TGTGCCAGCAGTTACGAGACAAGGGGAAACACTGAAGCTTTCTTT.

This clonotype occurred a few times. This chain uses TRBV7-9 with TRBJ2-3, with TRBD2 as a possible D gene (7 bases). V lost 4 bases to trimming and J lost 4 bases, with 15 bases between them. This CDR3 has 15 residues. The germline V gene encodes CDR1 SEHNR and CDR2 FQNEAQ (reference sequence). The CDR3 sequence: CASSWWGGESDTQYF. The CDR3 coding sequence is TGTGCCAGCAGCTGGTGGGGGGGCGAGTCAGATACGCAGTATTTT.